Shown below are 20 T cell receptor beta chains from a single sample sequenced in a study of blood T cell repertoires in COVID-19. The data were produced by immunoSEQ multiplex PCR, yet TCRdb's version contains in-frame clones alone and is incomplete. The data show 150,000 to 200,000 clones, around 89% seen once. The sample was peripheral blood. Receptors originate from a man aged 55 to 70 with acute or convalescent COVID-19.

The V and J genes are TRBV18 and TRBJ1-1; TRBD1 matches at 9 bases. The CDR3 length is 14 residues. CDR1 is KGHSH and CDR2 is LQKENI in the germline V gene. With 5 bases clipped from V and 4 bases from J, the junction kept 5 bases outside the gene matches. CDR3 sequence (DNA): TGTGCCAGCTCAAGACAGGGGGGGGGCACTGAAGCTTTCTTT. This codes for CASSRQGGGTEAFF.

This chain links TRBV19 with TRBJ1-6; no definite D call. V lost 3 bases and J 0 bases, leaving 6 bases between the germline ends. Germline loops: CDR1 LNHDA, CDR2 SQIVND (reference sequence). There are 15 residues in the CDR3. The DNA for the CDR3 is TGTGCCAGTAGTATTGCGGGCTCCTATAATTCACCCCTCCACTTT. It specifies CASSIAGSYNSPLHF.

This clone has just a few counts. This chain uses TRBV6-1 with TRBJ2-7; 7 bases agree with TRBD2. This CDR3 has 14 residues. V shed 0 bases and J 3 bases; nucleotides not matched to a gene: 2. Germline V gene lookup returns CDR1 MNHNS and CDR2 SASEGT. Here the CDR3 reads CASSEAASGYEQYF. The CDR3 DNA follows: TGTGCCAGCAGTGAAGCGGCTAGCGGCTACGAGCAGTACTTC.

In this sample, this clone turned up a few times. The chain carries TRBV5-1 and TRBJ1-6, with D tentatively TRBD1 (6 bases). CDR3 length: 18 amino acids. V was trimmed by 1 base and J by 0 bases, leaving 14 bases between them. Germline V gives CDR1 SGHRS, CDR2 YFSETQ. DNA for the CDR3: TGCGCCAGCAGCTTGTGGGACACGGCCAGCTCCTATAATTCACCCCTCCACTTT. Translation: CASSLWDTASSYNSPLHF.

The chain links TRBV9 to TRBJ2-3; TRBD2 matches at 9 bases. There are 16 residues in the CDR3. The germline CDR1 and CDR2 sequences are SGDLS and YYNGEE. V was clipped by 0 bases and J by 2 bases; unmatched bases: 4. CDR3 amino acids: CASSVGLAENTDTQYF. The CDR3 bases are TGTGCCAGCAGCGTAGGACTAGCGGAAAACACAGATACGCAGTATTTT.

CDR3 in DNA: TGTGCCAGCAGTACGGGACTGACTAACTATGGCTACACCTTC. It translates to CASSTGLTNYGYTF. This chain links TRBV6-5 with TRBJ1-2, with D perhaps TRBD1 (5 bases). CDR1 is MNHEY, CDR2 SVGAGI, per germline. The CDR3 runs 14 residues. Trimming removed 5 bases from V and 0 bases from J, with 10 bases in between.

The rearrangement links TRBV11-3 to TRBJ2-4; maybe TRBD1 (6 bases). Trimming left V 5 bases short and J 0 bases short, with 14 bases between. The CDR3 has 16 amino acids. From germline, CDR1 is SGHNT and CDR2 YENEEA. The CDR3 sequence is CASSPTGTLAKNIQYF. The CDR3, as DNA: TGTGCCAGCAGCCCCACAGGGACACTAGCCAAAAACATTCAGTACTTC. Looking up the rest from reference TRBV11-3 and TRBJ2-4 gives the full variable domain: EAGVVQSPRYKIIEKKQPVAFWCNPISGHNTLYWYLQNLGQGPELLIRYENEEAVDDSQLPKDRFSAERLKGVDSTLKIQPAELGDSAVYLCASSPTGTLAKNIQYFGAGTRLSVL.

DNA for the CDR3: TGTGCCAGCAGCCCCGAGGGCGGGTCGGCAGCTTTCTTT. It is translated as CASSPEGGSAAFF. V usage is TRBV7-2 and J usage is TRBJ1-1; D is ambiguous. CDR1 is SGHTA and CDR2 is FQGNSA in the germline V gene. This CDR3 region has 13 residues. V was clipped by 5 bases and J by 10 bases, with 17 bases between them.

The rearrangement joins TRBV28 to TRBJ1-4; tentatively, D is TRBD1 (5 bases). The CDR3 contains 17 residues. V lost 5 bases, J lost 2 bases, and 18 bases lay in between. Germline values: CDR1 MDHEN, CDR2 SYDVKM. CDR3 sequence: CASSPGSQGWTNEKLFF. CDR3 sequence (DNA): TGTGCCAGCAGTCCGGGCAGCCAGGGTTGGACTAATGAAAAACTGTTTTTT.

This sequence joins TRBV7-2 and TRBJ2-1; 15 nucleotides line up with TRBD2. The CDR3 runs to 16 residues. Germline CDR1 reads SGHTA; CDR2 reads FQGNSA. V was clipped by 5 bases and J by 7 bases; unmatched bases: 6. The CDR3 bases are TGTGCCAGCAGCCCCCGGACTAGCGGGAGGGGGAATGAGCAGTTCTTC. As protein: CASSPRTSGRGNEQFF.

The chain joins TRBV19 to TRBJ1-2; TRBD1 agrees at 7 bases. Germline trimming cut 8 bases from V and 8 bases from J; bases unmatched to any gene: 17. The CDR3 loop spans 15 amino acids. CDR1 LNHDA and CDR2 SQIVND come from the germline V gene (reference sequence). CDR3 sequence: CASGALDRATFGYTF. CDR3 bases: TGTGCCAGTGGAGCTTTAGACAGGGCGACCTTCGGCTACACCTTC.

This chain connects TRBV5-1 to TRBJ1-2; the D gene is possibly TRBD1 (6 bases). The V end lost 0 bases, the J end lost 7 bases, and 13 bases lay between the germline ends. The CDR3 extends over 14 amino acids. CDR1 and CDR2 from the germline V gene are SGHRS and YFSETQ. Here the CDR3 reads CASSLDQGYRGYTF. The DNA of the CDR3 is TGCGCCAGCAGCTTGGACCAGGGGTACCGTGGCTACACCTTC. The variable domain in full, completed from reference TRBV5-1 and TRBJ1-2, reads KAGVTQTPRYLIKTRGQQVTLSCSPISGHRSVSWYQQTPGQGLQFLFEYFSETQRNKGNFPGRFSGRQFSNSRSEMNVSTLELGDSALYLCASSLDQGYRGYTFGSGTRLTVV.

CDR3 region: CASSGQGVSYGYTF. In DNA form, the CDR3 reads TGTGCCAGTAGTGGACAGGGGGTGAGCTATGGCTACACCTTC. The chain has TRBV19 and TRBJ1-2; 10 bases agree with TRBD1. The V and J ends lost 5 bases and 4 bases, in that order; junction bases with no gene match: 4. The CDR3 runs 14 residues. Germline CDR1 reads LNHDA; CDR2 reads SQIVND (reference sequence).

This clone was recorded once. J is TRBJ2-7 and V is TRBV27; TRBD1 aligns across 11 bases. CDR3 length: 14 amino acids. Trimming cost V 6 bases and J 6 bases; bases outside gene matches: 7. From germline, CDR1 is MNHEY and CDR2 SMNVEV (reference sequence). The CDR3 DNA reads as TGTGCCAGCAGCCAGGACAGGGGGCGGTCCGAGCAGTACTTC. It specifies CASSQDRGRSEQYF.

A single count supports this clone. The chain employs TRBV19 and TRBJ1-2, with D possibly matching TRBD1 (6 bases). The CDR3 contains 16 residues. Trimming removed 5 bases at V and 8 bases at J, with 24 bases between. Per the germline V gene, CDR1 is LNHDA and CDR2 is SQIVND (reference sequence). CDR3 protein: CASSPLVGQSYYGYTF. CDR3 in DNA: TGTGCCAGTAGTCCTCTAGTAGGACAGAGCTATTACGGCTACACCTTC.

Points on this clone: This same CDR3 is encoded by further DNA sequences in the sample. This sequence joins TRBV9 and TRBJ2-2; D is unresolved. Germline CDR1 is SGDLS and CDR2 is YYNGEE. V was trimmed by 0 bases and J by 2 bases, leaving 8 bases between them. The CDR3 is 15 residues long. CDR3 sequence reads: CASSVGPGNTGELFF. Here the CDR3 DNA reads TGTGCCAGCAGCGTAGGGCCAGGCAACACCGGGGAGCTGTTTTTT.

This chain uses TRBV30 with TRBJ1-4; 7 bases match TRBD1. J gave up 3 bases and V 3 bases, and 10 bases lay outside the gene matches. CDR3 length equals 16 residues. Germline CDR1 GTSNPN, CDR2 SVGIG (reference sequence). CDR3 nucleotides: TGTGCCTGGAGGGGCAAAACAGGGGCTGCTAATGAAAAACTGTTTTTT. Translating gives CAWRGKTGAANEKLFF.

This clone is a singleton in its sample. The chain's CDR3 is CASSYQIGGNYGYTF. In DNA, the CDR3 is TGTGCCAGCAGTTATCAAATCGGGGGAAACTATGGCTACACCTTC. The V gene is TRBV6-5, the J gene TRBJ1-2; TRBD1 is a possible D gene (5 bases). Between the trimmed V and J ends, which lost 3 bases and 2 bases, there was a span of 13 bases. Germline V lookup: CDR1 MNHEY, CDR2 SVGAGI. The CDR3 sequence is 15 residues long.

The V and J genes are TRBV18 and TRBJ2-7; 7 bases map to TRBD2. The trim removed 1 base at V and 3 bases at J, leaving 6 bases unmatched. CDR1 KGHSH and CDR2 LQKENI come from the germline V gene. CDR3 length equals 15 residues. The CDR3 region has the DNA TGTGCCAGCTCACCACTGACGGGAGGAGGCTACGAGCAGTACTTC. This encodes CASSPLTGGGYEQYF.

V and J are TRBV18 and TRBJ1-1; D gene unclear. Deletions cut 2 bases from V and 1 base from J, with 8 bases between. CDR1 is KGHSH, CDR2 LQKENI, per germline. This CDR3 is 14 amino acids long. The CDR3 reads CASSPARQNTEAFF. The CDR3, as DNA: TGTGCCAGCTCACCAGCCAGACAGAACACTGAAGCTTTCTTT.